This is a list of T cell receptor beta chains from one sample in a study of blood T cell repertoires in COVID-19. Here immunoSEQ multiplex PCR was the method, and the copy in TCRdb shows in-frame clones only, minus some. The sample lists 270,000 or so clones, roughly 86% occurring once. The sequencing input was peripheral blood. The origin of the receptors is a man aged 40-49 years with active or convalescent COVID-19. Both conserved end residues are part of each CDR3. D genes are given only for firm matches. Not every row has a clone size; where given, it reads once, few, many or a size class.

J gene	clone size	V gene	D gene	CDR3 protein	CDR3 DNA
TRBJ2-5	few	TRBV10-2	.	CASTQGALQDF	TGCGCCAGCACTCAAGGGGCGCTCCAGGACTTC
TRBJ2-7	.	TRBV15	.	CATSRPTDSPYEQYF	TGTGCCACCAGCAGACCGACGGACAGTCCCTACGAGCAGTACTTC
TRBJ2-5	few	TRBV5-5	.	CASSSPGEETQYF	TGTGCCAGCAGCTCTCCGGGTGAGGAGACCCAGTACTTC
TRBJ2-3	.	TRBV5-1	.	CASSFGGLGEDTQYF	TGCGCCAGCAGCTTTGGCGGGCTAGGAGAAGATACGCAGTATTTT
TRBJ2-1	.	TRBV19	TRBD2	CASRPGLAGGYNEQFF	TGTGCCAGTAGGCCCGGACTAGCGGGAGGTTACAATGAGCAGTTCTTC
TRBJ2-2	.	TRBV19	TRBD1	CAAGQGAGGELFF	TGTGCCGCGGGACAGGGGGCTGGCGGGGAGCTGTTTTTT
TRBJ2-7	.	TRBV28	TRBD1	CASKGTARNSYEQYF	TGTGCCAGCAAAGGGACAGCAAGAAACTCCTACGAGCAGTACTTC
TRBJ1-4	.	TRBV19	.	CASSMGRGGEKLFF	TGTGCCAGTAGTATGGGGAGGGGCGGCGAAAAACTGTTTTTT
TRBJ2-7	.	TRBV5-1	.	CASSRFSSYEQYF	TGCGCCAGCAGCCGATTTAGCTCCTACGAGCAGTACTTC
TRBJ2-1	once	TRBV14	.	CASSQGRARYNEQFF	TGTGCCAGCAGCCAGGGCAGGGCTAGGTACAATGAGCAGTTCTTC
TRBJ2-2	.	TRBV11-2	.	CASSPPVRATGELFF	TGTGCCAGCAGCCCCCCGGTCAGGGCGACCGGGGAGCTGTTTTTT
TRBJ2-1	.	TRBV11-3	.	CASSLGRNEQFF	TGTGCCAGCAGCTTAGGGAGGAATGAGCAGTTCTTC
TRBJ1-2	.	TRBV10-3	.	CAISEPVGGRGYTF	TGTGCCATCAGCGAACCCGTGGGGGGGCGCGGCTACACCTTC
TRBJ2-3	once	TRBV7-8	TRBD2	CASSLIGGTGTDTQYF	TGTGCCAGCAGCCTTATCGGGGGGACGGGCACAGATACGCAGTATTTT
TRBJ1-1	once	TRBV24-1	.	CATRAQDHTEAFF	TGTGCCACCAGGGCCCAGGATCACACTGAAGCTTTCTTT
TRBJ1-4	.	TRBV6-5	TRBD1	CASATQGDNEKLFF	TGTGCCAGCGCGACACAGGGGGATAATGAAAAACTGTTTTTT
TRBJ2-1	.	TRBV9	.	CASSVVPLSPVRSSYNEQFF	TGTGCCAGCAGCGTAGTCCCCCTTAGCCCAGTCCGTAGCTCCTACAATGAGCAGTTCTTC
TRBJ1-2	.	TRBV6-5	TRBD1	CASSYTGQGAIGGYTF	TGTGCCAGCAGTTACACGGGGCAGGGGGCTATCGGAGGCTACACCTTC
TRBJ1-4	once	TRBV7-9	.	CASSPLEHNEKLFF	TGTGCCAGCAGCCCTCTGGAGCACAATGAAAAACTGTTTTTT
TRBJ2-7	.	TRBV7-9	.	CASSAMGGEQYF	TGTGCCAGCAGCGCGATGGGGGGCGAGCAGTACTTC
TRBJ2-1	.	TRBV6-1	.	CASSEKEWRKPMNEQFF	TGTGCCAGCAGTGAAAAAGAGTGGAGGAAACCGATGAATGAGCAGTTCTTC
TRBJ2-2	.	TRBV5-5	.	CASSLDRRNGELFF	TGTGCCAGCAGCTTAGACAGGAGGAACGGGGAGCTGTTTTTT
TRBJ2-3	.	TRBV6-5	.	CASSYSFSSSTDTQYF	TGTGCCAGCAGTTACTCGTTTAGCAGTAGCACAGATACGCAGTATTTT
TRBJ2-3	.	TRBV6-1	.	CASSDFGTADTQYF	TGTGCCAGCAGTGATTTCGGGACTGCAGATACGCAGTATTTT
TRBJ2-2	.	TRBV5-8	TRBD2	CASSFTLAGHTGELFF	TGTGCCAGCAGCTTCACCCTAGCGGGACACACCGGGGAGCTGTTTTTT
TRBJ2-7	.	TRBV7-9	TRBD1	CASSPPLDRECEQYF	TGTGCCAGCAGCCCCCCCCTCGACAGGGAATGCGAGCAGTACTTC
TRBJ1-6	few	TRBV15	.	CATSRSPSGILYNSPLHF	TGTGCCACCAGCAGATCACCCTCCGGGATCCTATATAATTCACCCCTCCACTTT
TRBJ2-3	.	TRBV28	TRBD2	CASSVGLADAGTQYF	TGTGCCAGCAGTGTGGGACTAGCGGACGCGGGTACGCAGTATTTT
TRBJ2-5	.	TRBV15	TRBD2	CATSSSLAGAGETQYF	TGTGCCACCAGCAGCTCACTAGCGGGAGCGGGCGAGACCCAGTACTTC
TRBJ1-5	.	TRBV2	.	CASSLNQPQHF	TGTGCCAGCAGTCTTAATCAGCCCCAGCATTTT
TRBJ2-7	.	TRBV2	.	CASSYTPGQSLSDGQYF	TGTGCCAGCAGTTATACCCCTGGACAGAGTCTATCCGACGGGCAGTACTTC
TRBJ2-1	.	TRBV24-1	TRBD1	CATSDRTGRLYNEQFF	TGTGCCACCAGTGACCGGACAGGGCGACTCTACAATGAGCAGTTCTTC
TRBJ1-4	.	TRBV9	.	CASSVEGRVNEKLFF	TGTGCCAGCAGCGTAGAGGGCAGGGTTAATGAAAAACTGTTTTTT
TRBJ2-3	once	TRBV11-3	TRBD2	CASSFFSGTRLDTQYF	TGTGCCAGCAGCTTCTTTAGCGGGACCCGACTCGATACGCAGTATTTT
TRBJ2-1	.	TRBV9	.	CASSVAGLGYNEQFF	TGTGCCAGCAGCGTAGCAGGGTTAGGATACAATGAGCAGTTCTTC
TRBJ2-3	.	TRBV5-1	TRBD2	CASSPTPGGAGTDTQYF	TGCGCCAGCAGCCCTACTCCCGGGGGGGCCGGGACAGATACGCAGTATTTT
TRBJ1-4	.	TRBV4-2	.	CASSQVGVRGDEKLFF	TGTGCCAGCAGCCAAGTGGGGGTTCGGGGGGATGAAAAACTGTTTTTT
TRBJ1-6	.	TRBV2	TRBD1	CASTGQANSPLHF	TGTGCCAGCACCGGACAGGCGAATTCACCCCTCCACTTT
TRBJ2-7	.	TRBV11-3	TRBD1	CASSLDPPGTGSNEQYF	TGTGCCAGCAGCTTAGACCCGCCCGGGACAGGCTCTAACGAGCAGTACTTC
TRBJ2-1	.	TRBV19	.	CASSSGSSSNEQFF	TGTGCCAGTAGTTCCGGGTCTAGCAGCAATGAGCAGTTCTTC
TRBJ2-6	.	TRBV6-4	.	CASSEGGSGANVLTF	TGTGCCAGCAGTGAGGGGGGCTCTGGGGCCAACGTCCTGACTTTC
TRBJ1-2	.	TRBV19	.	CASSPPGQRGNYGYTF	TGTGCCAGTAGTCCCCCTGGACAGCGGGGTAACTATGGCTACACCTTC
TRBJ2-7	.	TRBV5-4	.	CASSLDPDFSYEQYF	TGTGCCAGCAGCTTGGATCCGGACTTCTCCTACGAGCAGTACTTC
TRBJ2-7	.	TRBV4-1	.	CASSQEGHKSYEQYF	TGCGCCAGCAGCCAAGAGGGCCATAAGTCCTACGAGCAGTACTTC
TRBJ2-1	.	TRBV4-1	TRBD2	CASSQERASGSINEQFF	TGCGCCAGCAGCCAAGAAAGGGCTAGCGGAAGTATCAATGAGCAGTTCTTC
TRBJ2-2	.	TRBV3-1/TRBV3-2	TRBD1	CASRGNRDRFTGELFF	TGTGCCAGCAGGGGCAACCGGGACAGGTTCACCGGGGAGCTGTTTTTT
TRBJ2-7	.	TRBV25-1	TRBD1	CASSDEGASSYEQYF	TGTGCCAGCAGTGATGAGGGGGCCAGCTCCTACGAGCAGTACTTC
TRBJ2-7	.	TRBV9	TRBD1	CASSAVGAGGEQYF	TGTGCCAGCAGCGCCGTAGGGGCAGGGGGTGAGCAGTACTTC
TRBJ1-3	.	TRBV19	.	CASSFDGDSGNTIYF	TGTGCCAGTAGTTTTGACGGAGACTCTGGAAACACCATATATTTT
TRBJ1-1	.	TRBV6-5	.	CASSLGSPAPEAFF	TGTGCCAGCAGTTTGGGGAGCCCGGCCCCTGAAGCTTTCTTT